This T cell receptor (beta chain) was retrieved from a study of cytomegalovirus exposure and HLA in healthy donors. There are 14 residues in the CDR3. The germline V gene encodes CDR1 MNHEY and CDR2 SMNVEV (reference sequence). V gave up 5 bases and J gave up 3 bases, with 11 bases separating them. With 60 Vbeta and 13 Jbeta primers, the PCR was carried out. TCRdb keeps only in-frame clones here, not all; method: immunoSEQ multiplex PCR. In the table there are roughly 120,000 clones, approximately 8.7% of which are singletons. This TCR came from a man in his forties in good health and CMV-seronegative. The specimen was PBMCs. V and J are TRBV27 and TRBJ1-5, with D possibly matching TRBD1 (6 bases). CDR3 residues: CASSLQGPNQPQHF. CDR3 DNA: TGTGCCAGCAGTCTACAGGGCCCCAATCAGCCCCAGCATTTT.